The 28 T cell receptor beta chains presented below share a single source sample, sequenced in a study of early T cells in non-severe SARS-CoV-2 infection. TCRdb processed the 5' RACE reads anew with MiXCR; each CDR3 protein has one entry. The sample has nearly 70,000 distinct CDR3 sequences, about 4.6% seen once. Sequencing was performed on whole blood, taken at baseline. The source is an adult who was a healthcare worker with PCR-confirmed SARS-CoV-2 infection or an uninfected control (not recorded which). The donor label of this sample is uncertain.

This clonotype was seen at least ten times. This chain connects TRBV4-3 to TRBJ1-4; D not certain. Between the trimmed V and J ends, which lost 0 bases and 12 bases, there was a span of 17 bases. Germline assignment: CDR1 LGHNA and CDR2 YSLEER. The CDR3 has 15 residues. CDR3 region: CASSQDKKASFELFF. In nucleotides, the CDR3 is TGCGCCAGCAGCCAAGATAAAAAGGCCTCCTTTGAACTGTTTTTT.

In its sample, this clonotype was seen many times. The rearrangement joins TRBV10-1 to TRBJ1-6; TRBD1 matches 12 bases. The CDR3 sequence is 17 residues long. The germline gives CDR1 WNHNN, CDR2 SYGVQD (reference sequence). The V segment lost 6 bases and the J segment 2 bases; nucleotides outside the gene matches: 5. The CDR3 loop is CASSAGQGATYNSPLHF. CDR3 sequence (DNA): TGCGCCAGCAGCGCGGGACAGGGGGCTACCTATAATTCACCCCTCCACTTT.

The rearrangement joins TRBV6-5 to TRBJ1-1; D not resolved. The V end was cut by 5 bases, the J end by 5 bases, with 12 bases between. Germline loops: CDR1 MNHEY, CDR2 SVGAGI. The CDR3 length is 13 residues. The chain's CDR3 is CASSLRTGTEAFF. The CDR3 bases are TGTGCCAGCAGTCTCCGGACGGGAACTGAAGCTTTCTTT.

This clonotype was observed at least ten times. The genes are TRBV20-1 and TRBJ2-1; 10 nucleotides line up with TRBD1. This CDR3 is built from 13 residues. The germline gives CDR1 DFQATT, CDR2 SNEGSKA (reference sequence). J was trimmed by 7 bases and V by 6 bases; bases with no gene match: 6. The CDR3 reads CSAWTGGMNEQFF. CDR3 nucleotide sequence: TGCAGTGCCTGGACAGGGGGTATGAATGAGCAGTTCTTC.

This clonotype was detected ten times or more. The chain is built from TRBV19 and TRBJ1-1; D is uncertain. Per germline, CDR1 LNHDA and CDR2 SQIVND (reference sequence). V dropped 3 bases and J dropped 5 bases, with 13 bases sitting between them. This CDR3 comprises 14 residues. DNA for the CDR3: TGTGCCAGTAGTATCGTCGGCAGAGAGACTGAAGCTTTCTTT. This codes for CASSIVGRETEAFF. The full variable domain, in which reference TRBV19 and TRBJ1-1 provide the parts outside the CDR3, is DGGITQSPKYLFRKEGQNVTLSCEQNLNHDAMYWYRQDPGQGLRLIYYSQIVNDFQKGDIAEGYSVSREKKESFPLTVTSAQKNPTAFYLCASSIVGRETEAFFGQGTRLTVV.

This clonotype was recorded many times. The DNA of the CDR3 is TGTGCCAGCAGCTTAGCCACGGGACAGCCCTACGAGCAGTACTTC. It encodes CASSLATGQPYEQYF. The V call is TRBV7-2, the J call TRBJ2-7; TRBD1 matches at 7 bases. With V trimmed by 0 bases and J by 2 bases, 4 bases remained unmatched. The CDR3 loop spans 15 amino acids. Germline CDR1 and CDR2: SGHTA and FQGNSA. The full variable domain, its missing parts supplied by reference TRBV7-2 and TRBJ2-7, is GAGVSQSPSNKVTEKGKDVELRCDPISGHTALYWYRQSLGQGLEFLIYFQGNSAPDKSGLPSDRFSAERTGGSVSTLTIQRTQQEDSAVYLCASSLATGQPYEQYFGPGTRLTVT.

This clonotype was counted many times. The chain is built from TRBV11-2 and TRBJ2-1, with D possibly being TRBD1 (6 bases). Germline assignment: CDR1 SGHAT and CDR2 FQNNGV. The ends were cut back, 6 bases at V and 0 bases at J, with 12 bases in the middle. The CDR3 extends over 15 amino acids. The CDR3 is CASRRTGSSYNEQFF. The CDR3 DNA sequence: TGTGCCAGCAGACGAACAGGGAGCTCCTACAATGAGCAGTTCTTC.

This clonotype was observed a handful of times. The chain joins TRBV2 to TRBJ2-3; 14 bases line up with TRBD2. With 8 bases clipped from V and 2 bases from J, the junction kept 6 bases outside the gene matches. The CDR3 runs to 16 residues. CDR1 is SNHLY, CDR2 FYNNEI, per germline. The chain's CDR3 is CASRRTSGGLTDTQYF. In DNA form, the CDR3 reads TGTGCCAGCCGAAGGACTAGCGGGGGGCTCACAGATACGCAGTATTTT.

The table lists this clonotype with many counts. The chain links TRBV20-1 to TRBJ1-1, with no clear D. The CDR3 has 13 residues. In germline, CDR1 is DFQATT, CDR2 SNEGSKA (reference sequence). The V end lost 6 bases, the J end lost 1 base, and 12 bases lay between the germline ends. In DNA, the CDR3 is TGCAGTGCCCCTCACCAGACGAACACTGAAGCTTTCTTT. This sequence encodes CSAPHQTNTEAFF.

V and J are TRBV18 and TRBJ1-5; maybe TRBD1 (6 bases). Between the trimmed V and J ends, which lost 2 bases and 7 bases, there was a span of 15 bases. This CDR3 has 15 residues. The germline V gene encodes CDR1 KGHSH and CDR2 LQKENI. The CDR3: CASSPVRGEGQPQHF. The CDR3 nucleotides are TGTGCCAGCTCACCAGTTAGGGGGGAAGGGCAGCCCCAGCATTTT.

This clonotype has ten or more counts. The chain joins TRBV28 to TRBJ1-2; possibly TRBD1 for D (5 bases). Trimming removed 6 bases at V and 8 bases at J, with 19 bases between. Germline values: CDR1 MDHEN, CDR2 SYDVKM. The CDR3 runs to 14 residues. CDR3 nucleotide sequence: TGTGCCAGCAGCGGACGAGGGGAAGAGAGGGGCTACACCTTC. Amino acid sequence: CASSGRGEERGYTF.

This clonotype was seen repeatedly, ten times or more. This rearrangement joins TRBV6-4 to TRBJ2-3; D remains ambiguous. V shed 0 bases and J shed 5 bases, with 12 bases lying between them. This CDR3 is built from 15 residues. The germline V gene has CDR1 MRHNA and CDR2 SNTAGT. CDR3 residues: CASSDSTGPGDTQYF. CDR3 bases: TGTGCCAGCAGTGACTCCACTGGTCCTGGAGATACGCAGTATTTT.

In this sample, this clonotype turned up many times. The V gene is TRBV29-1, the J gene TRBJ1-2; D might be TRBD1 (6 bases). Trimming shortened V by 5 bases and J by 3 bases, and 13 bases separated the two germline ends. Germline V gene lookup returns CDR1 SQVTM and CDR2 ANQGSEA. The CDR3 consists of 13 residues. The CDR3 DNA reads TGCAGCGTTCAAGCAGGGGAAGACTATGGCTACACCTTC. Amino acid sequence: CSVQAGEDYGYTF.

This clonotype was counted ten times or more. This chain connects TRBV7-9 to TRBJ2-1, with no clear D. Per the germline V gene, CDR1 is SEHNR and CDR2 is FQNEAQ (reference sequence). The V end lost 5 bases, the J end lost 12 bases, and 20 bases lay between the germline ends. There are 14 residues in the CDR3. The CDR3 nucleotides read TGTGCCAGCAGCCCCCATAGTGCGTTTTCTTGGCAGTTCTTC. It is translated as CASSPHSAFSWQFF.

This clonotype was recorded many times. This chain uses TRBV6-5 with TRBJ1-5; a possible D gene is TRBD1 (5 bases). The CDR3 runs to 13 residues. V was shortened by 11 bases and J by 0 bases, with 11 bases between the two germline ends. CDR1 and CDR2 from the germline V gene are MNHEY and SVGAGI. The DNA for the CDR3 is TGTGCCGTCTCCAGGGATAGCAATCAGCCCCAGCATTTT. Encoded protein: CAVSRDSNQPQHF.

This clonotype was counted between two and nine times. The chain employs TRBV6-2 or TRBV6-3 and TRBJ1-2, with a possible D match to TRBD1 (5 bases). Trimming cost V 7 bases and J 4 bases, with 13 bases left between them. Per germline, CDR1 MNHEY and CDR2 SVGEGT. The CDR3 has 13 amino acids. CDR3 in amino acids: CASTGAYLYGYTF. Written as DNA, the CDR3 is TGTGCCAGCACCGGGGCCTACCTCTATGGCTACACCTTC.

This clonotype was detected many times. The V call is TRBV7-6, the J call TRBJ1-2, with D possibly TRBD1 on 5 matching bases. There are 16 residues in the CDR3. Germline values: CDR1 SGHVS, CDR2 FNYEAQ. V was clipped by 1 base and J by 6 bases, with 18 bases between them. The CDR3 is CASSLVPGPMPDGYTF. In nucleotides, the CDR3 is TGTGCCAGCAGCTTAGTCCCGGGGCCAATGCCGGATGGCTACACCTTC.

This clonotype occurred many times. The J gene is TRBJ1-5, the V gene TRBV20-1; D not certain. V shed 6 bases and J shed 0 bases, with 12 bases lying between them. The CDR3 runs 14 residues. The germline gives CDR1 DFQATT, CDR2 SNEGSKA (reference sequence). The chain's CDR3 is CSAGVAASNQPQHF. CDR3 nucleotide sequence: TGCAGTGCCGGGGTGGCAGCTAGCAATCAGCCCCAGCATTTT.

This clonotype showed up just a few times. The V gene is TRBV29-1, the J gene TRBJ2-1, with D possibly TRBD2 on 5 matching bases. There are 14 residues in the CDR3. CDR1 and CDR2 from the germline V gene are SQVTM and ANQGSEA. V was shortened by 2 bases and J by 3 bases, with 11 bases between the two germline ends. The chain's CDR3 is CSVERGGLYNEQFF. CDR3 sequence (DNA): TGCAGCGTTGAAAGAGGCGGACTCTACAATGAGCAGTTCTTC.

The chain joins TRBV20-1 to TRBJ2-3; either TRBD1 or TRBD2 may fit D (5 bases each). V lost 6 bases to trimming and J lost 7 bases, with 14 bases between them. The CDR3 has 12 residues. Germline-derived CDR1 and CDR2 are DFQATT and SNEGSKA (reference sequence). The CDR3 DNA is TGCAGTGCCCAGAGGGGTGGTCATACGCAGTATTTT. It codes for CSAQRGGHTQYF.

This clonotype occurred many times. The V and J genes are TRBV5-1 and TRBJ2-7, with D perhaps TRBD2 (5 bases). CDR3 length equals 13 residues. Trimming cost V 4 bases and J 3 bases, with 11 bases left between them. Looked up from germline, CDR1 is SGHRS and CDR2 is YFSETQ. Here the CDR3 reads CASSTDGDYEQYF. CDR3 coding DNA: TGCGCCAGCAGCACGGACGGGGACTACGAGCAGTACTTC.

This clonotype was recorded a few times. This chain links TRBV18 with TRBJ2-6, with D tentatively TRBD1 (6 bases). Deletions cut 6 bases from V and 2 bases from J, with 17 bases between. CDR1 and CDR2 from the germline V gene are KGHSH and LQKENI. The CDR3 consists of 17 residues. For the CDR3, the DNA is TGTGCCAGCTCTCCCACAGGGTATGAAACTGGGGCCAACGTCCTGACTTTC. Amino acid sequence: CASSPTGYETGANVLTF. The variable domain in full, with the rest retrieved from reference TRBV18 and TRBJ2-6, is NAGVMQNPRHLVRRRGQEARLRCSPMKGHSHVYWYRQLPEEGLKFMVYLQKENIIDESGMPKERFSAEFPKEGPSILRIQQVVRGDSAAYFCASSPTGYETGANVLTFGAGSRLTVL.

This clonotype appeared many times. The V gene is TRBV11-2, the J gene TRBJ2-7; D gene uncertain. V was shortened by 2 bases and J by 10 bases, with 12 bases between the two germline ends. This CDR3 contains 12 residues. The germline CDR1 and CDR2 sequences are SGHAT and FQNNGV. The CDR3 nucleotides read TGTGCCAGCAGCTTAACGACCGCGTCTCAGTACTTC. It encodes CASSLTTASQYF.

This clonotype was counted at least ten times. The rearrangement uses TRBV5-1 and TRBJ2-1; 15 bases fit TRBD2. The CDR3 extends over 15 amino acids. Germline V gene sequence: CDR1 SGHRS, CDR2 YFSETQ. Trimming removed 4 bases from V and 12 bases from J; junction bases left unmatched: 8. The CDR3 loop reads CASSLTPGLAGGQFF. CDR3 sequence (DNA): TGCGCCAGCAGCCTAACACCGGGACTAGCGGGGGGGCAGTTCTTC.

This clonotype was picked up many times. The V gene is TRBV7-9, the J gene TRBJ2-7, with TRBD1 identical over 10 bases. The germline V gene encodes CDR1 SEHNR and CDR2 FQNEAQ (reference sequence). J lost 2 bases, V lost 0 bases, and 1 base had no gene match. CDR3 length equals 15 residues. DNA of the CDR3: TGTGCCAGCAGCTTAGCCGGGACAGGGGCCTACGAGCAGTACTTC. Protein: CASSLAGTGAYEQYF.

This clonotype has just a few counts. The CDR3 here is CASSATGLQQYF. The CDR3 bases are TGTGCCAGCAGCGCGACGGGACTCCAGCAGTACTTC. The chain couples TRBV7-9 to TRBJ2-7; D is perhaps TRBD2 (6 bases). Germline CDR1 and CDR2: SEHNR and FQNEAQ (reference sequence). The CDR3 is 12 residues long. Trimming pared 5 bases from V and 8 bases from J, leaving 13 bases between.

The rearrangement links TRBV11-2 to TRBJ2-7, with D possibly matching TRBD1 (5 bases). This CDR3 has 14 amino acids. From germline, CDR1 is SGHAT and CDR2 FQNNGV. V was shortened by 3 bases and J by 3 bases, with 12 bases between the two germline ends. Written as DNA, the CDR3 is TGTGCCAGCAGCTTTGAAGACCAGGGCTACGAGCAGTACTTC. Amino acid sequence: CASSFEDQGYEQYF.

This clonotype was recorded at least ten times. V gene TRBV5-1 combines with J gene TRBJ2-7; D is undetermined. The germline V gene has CDR1 SGHRS and CDR2 YFSETQ. The CDR3 contains 14 residues. V shed 0 bases and J shed 3 bases, with 10 bases lying between them. The CDR3 region is CASSLAVTDYEQYF. DNA of the CDR3: TGCGCCAGCAGCTTGGCGGTCACAGACTACGAGCAGTACTTC. Full variable domain (missing parts from reference TRBV5-1 and TRBJ2-7): KAGVTQTPRYLIKTRGQQVTLSCSPISGHRSVSWYQQTPGQGLQFLFEYFSETQRNKGNFPGRFSGRQFSNSRSEMNVSTLELGDSALYLCASSLAVTDYEQYFGPGTRLTVT.